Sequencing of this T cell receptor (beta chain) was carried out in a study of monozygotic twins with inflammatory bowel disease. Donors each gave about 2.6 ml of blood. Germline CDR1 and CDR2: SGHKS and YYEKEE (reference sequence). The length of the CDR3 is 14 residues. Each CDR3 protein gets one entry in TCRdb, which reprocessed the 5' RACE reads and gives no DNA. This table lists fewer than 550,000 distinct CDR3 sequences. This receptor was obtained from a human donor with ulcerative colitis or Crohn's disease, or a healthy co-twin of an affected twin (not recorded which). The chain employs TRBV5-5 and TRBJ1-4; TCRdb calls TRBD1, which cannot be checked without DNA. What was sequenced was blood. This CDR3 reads CASSEGGTNEKLFF.